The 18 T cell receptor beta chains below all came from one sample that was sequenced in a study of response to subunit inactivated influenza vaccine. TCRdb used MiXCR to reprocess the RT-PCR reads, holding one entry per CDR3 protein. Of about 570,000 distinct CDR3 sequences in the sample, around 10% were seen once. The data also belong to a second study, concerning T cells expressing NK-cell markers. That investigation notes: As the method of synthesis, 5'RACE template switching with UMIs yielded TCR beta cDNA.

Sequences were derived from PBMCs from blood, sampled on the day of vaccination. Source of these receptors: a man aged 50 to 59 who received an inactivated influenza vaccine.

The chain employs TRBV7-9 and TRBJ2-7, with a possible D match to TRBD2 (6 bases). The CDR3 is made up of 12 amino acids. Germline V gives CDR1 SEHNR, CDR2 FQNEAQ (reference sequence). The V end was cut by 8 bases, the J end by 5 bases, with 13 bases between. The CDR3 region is CASRPPGDEQYF. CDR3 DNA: TGTGCCAGCCGCCCGCCGGGGGACGAGCAGTACTTC.

DNA of the CDR3: TGCGCCAGCAGCTTGAACACAGGGGTTCGGGAGACCCAGTACTTC. Translating it yields CASSLNTGVRETQYF. This chain links TRBV5-1 with TRBJ2-5, with 7 bases lining up with TRBD1. The CDR3 has 15 amino acids. Losses at the gene ends were 1 base for V and 5 bases for J; bases not matched to a gene: 8. The V gene's germline CDR1 is SGHRS and CDR2 YFSETQ.

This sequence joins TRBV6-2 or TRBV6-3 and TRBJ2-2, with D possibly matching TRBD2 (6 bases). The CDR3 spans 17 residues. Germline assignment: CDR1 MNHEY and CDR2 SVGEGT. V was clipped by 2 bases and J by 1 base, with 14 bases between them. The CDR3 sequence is CASSYPRGEGNTGELFF. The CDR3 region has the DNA TGTGCCAGCAGTTACCCCCGCGGGGAAGGGAACACCGGGGAGCTGTTTTTT.

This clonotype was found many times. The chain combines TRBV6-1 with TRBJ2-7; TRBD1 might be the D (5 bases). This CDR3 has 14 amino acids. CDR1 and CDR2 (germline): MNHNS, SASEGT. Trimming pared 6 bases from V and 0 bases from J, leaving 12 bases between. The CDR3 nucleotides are TGTGCCAGCAGAGCGACAGATATCTCCTACGAGCAGTACTTC. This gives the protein CASRATDISYEQYF.

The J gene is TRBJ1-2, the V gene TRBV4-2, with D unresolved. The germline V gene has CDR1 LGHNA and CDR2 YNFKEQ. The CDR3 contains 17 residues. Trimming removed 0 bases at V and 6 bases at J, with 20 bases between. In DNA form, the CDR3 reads TGTGCCAGCAGCCAAGATCAGTCCAGGAATGGAGTGGATGGCTACACCTTC. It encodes CASSQDQSRNGVDGYTF.

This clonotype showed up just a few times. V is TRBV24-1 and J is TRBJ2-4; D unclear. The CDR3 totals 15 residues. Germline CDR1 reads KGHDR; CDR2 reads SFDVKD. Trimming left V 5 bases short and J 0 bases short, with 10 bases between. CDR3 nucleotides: TGTGCCACCAGTGGCTTCAGAGTAGCCAAAAACATTCAGTACTTC. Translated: CATSGFRVAKNIQYF.

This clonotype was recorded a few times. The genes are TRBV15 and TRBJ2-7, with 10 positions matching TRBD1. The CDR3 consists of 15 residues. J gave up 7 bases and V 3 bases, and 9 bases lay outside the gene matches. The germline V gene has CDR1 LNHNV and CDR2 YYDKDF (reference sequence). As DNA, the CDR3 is TGTGCCACCAGCAGGGGCCGGGACAGGGGACATGAGCAGTACTTC. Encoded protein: CATSRGRDRGHEQYF. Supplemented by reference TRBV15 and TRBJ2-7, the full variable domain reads DAMVIQNPRYQVTQFGKPVTLSCSQTLNHNVMYWYQQKSSQAPKLLFHYYDKDFNNEADTPDNFQSRRPNTSFCFLDIRSPGLGDTAMYLCATSRGRDRGHEQYFGPGTRLTVT.

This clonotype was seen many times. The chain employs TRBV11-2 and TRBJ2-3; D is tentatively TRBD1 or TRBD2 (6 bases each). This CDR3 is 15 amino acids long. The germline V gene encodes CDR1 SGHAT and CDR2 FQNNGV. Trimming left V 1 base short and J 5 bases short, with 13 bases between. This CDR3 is CASSLASGALDTQYF. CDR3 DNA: TGTGCCAGCAGCTTAGCTTCGGGGGCCTTAGATACGCAGTATTTT.

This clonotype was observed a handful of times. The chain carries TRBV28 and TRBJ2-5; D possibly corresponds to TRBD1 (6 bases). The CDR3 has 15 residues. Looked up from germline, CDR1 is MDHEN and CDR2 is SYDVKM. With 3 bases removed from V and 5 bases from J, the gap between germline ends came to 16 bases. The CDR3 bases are TGTGCCAGCAGTTTCCTACAGGGTTCGAGGGAGACCCAGTACTTC. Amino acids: CASSFLQGSRETQYF.

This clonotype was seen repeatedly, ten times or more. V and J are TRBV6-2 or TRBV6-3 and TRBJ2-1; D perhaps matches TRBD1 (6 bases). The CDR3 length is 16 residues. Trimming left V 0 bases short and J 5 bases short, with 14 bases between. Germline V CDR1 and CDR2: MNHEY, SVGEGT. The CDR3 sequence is CASSYSSSGQNNEQFF. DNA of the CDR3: TGTGCCAGCAGTTACTCGAGTTCGGGACAAAACAATGAGCAGTTCTTC.

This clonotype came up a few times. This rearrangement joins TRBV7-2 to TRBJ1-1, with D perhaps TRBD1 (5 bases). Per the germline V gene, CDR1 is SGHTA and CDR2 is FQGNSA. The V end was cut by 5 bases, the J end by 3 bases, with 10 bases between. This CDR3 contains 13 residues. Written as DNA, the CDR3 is TGTGCCAGCAGCACGGACACTTACACTGAAGCTTTCTTT. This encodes CASSTDTYTEAFF.

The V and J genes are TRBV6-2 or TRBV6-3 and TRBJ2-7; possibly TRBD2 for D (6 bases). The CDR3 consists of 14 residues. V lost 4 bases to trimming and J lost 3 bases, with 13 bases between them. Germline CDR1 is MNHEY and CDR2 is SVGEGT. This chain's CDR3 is CASSWDSPGYEQYF. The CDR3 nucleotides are TGTGCCAGCAGTTGGGACTCTCCTGGCTACGAGCAGTACTTC.

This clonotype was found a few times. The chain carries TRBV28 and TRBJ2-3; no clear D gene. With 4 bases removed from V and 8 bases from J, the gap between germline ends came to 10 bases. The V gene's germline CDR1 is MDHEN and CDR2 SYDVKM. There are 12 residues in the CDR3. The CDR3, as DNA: TGTGCCAGCAGTTCCTTCCTGGGTACGCAGTATTTT. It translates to CASSSFLGTQYF.

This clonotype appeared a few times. CDR3 in amino acids: CASSLEQGQTYNEQFF. The CDR3 DNA reads TGTGCCAGCAGTTTAGAACAGGGGCAAACCTACAATGAGCAGTTCTTC. V and J are TRBV28 and TRBJ2-1, with 7 positions matching TRBD1. J was trimmed by 2 bases and V by 2 bases; bases with no gene match: 6. The germline gives CDR1 MDHEN, CDR2 SYDVKM. There are 16 residues in the CDR3. Complete variable domain (other parts from reference TRBV28 and TRBJ2-1): DVKVTQSSRYLVKRTGEKVFLECVQDMDHENMFWYRQDPGLGLRLIYFSYDVKMKEKGDIPEGYSVSREKKERFSLILESASTNQTSMYLCASSLEQGQTYNEQFFGPGTRLTVL.

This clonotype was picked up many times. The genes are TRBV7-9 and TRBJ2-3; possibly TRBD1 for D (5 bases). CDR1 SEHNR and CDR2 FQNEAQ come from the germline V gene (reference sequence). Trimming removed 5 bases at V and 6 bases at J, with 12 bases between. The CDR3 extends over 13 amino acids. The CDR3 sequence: CASSPGSQDTQYF. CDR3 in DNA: TGTGCCAGCAGCCCAGGGTCCCAGGATACGCAGTATTTT.

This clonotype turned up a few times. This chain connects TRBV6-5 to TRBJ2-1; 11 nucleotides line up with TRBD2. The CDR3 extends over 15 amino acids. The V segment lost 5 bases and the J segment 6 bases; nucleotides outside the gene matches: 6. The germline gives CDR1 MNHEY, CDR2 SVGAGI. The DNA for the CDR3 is TGTGCCAGCAGTACTAGCGGGGGTTTCGGCAATGAGCAGTTCTTC. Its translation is CASSTSGGFGNEQFF.

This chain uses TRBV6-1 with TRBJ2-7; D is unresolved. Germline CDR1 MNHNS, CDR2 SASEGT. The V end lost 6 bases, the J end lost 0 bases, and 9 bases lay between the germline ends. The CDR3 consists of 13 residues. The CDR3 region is CASRVRLSYEQYF. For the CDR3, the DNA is TGTGCCAGCAGGGTAAGACTCTCCTACGAGCAGTACTTC.

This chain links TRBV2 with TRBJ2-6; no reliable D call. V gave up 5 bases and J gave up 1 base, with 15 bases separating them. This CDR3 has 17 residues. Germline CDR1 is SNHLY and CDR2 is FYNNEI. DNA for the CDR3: TGTGCCAGCAGTCCGTACCTACTGACGTCTGGGGCCAACGTCCTGACTTTC. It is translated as CASSPYLLTSGANVLTF.